One TCR beta chain is described in this entry. Its antigen is still unknown. The donors (healthy individuals) were bone marrow donors. In the PCR, 60 Vbeta and 13 Jbeta primers were used. Profiling relied on immunoSEQ multiplex PCR, and the TCRdb table lists in-frame clones only, not all of them. This sample has 35,000 to 50,000 clones, with roughly 60% found just once. Germline lookup yields CDR1 SGHRS and CDR2 YFSETQ. There are 13 residues in the CDR3. The V end lost 4 bases, the J end lost 5 bases, and 12 bases lay between the germline ends. This sample was taken from a study of cytomegalovirus exposure and HLA in healthy donors. General study findings and limits: A later examination showed that TCR association rates differed by HLA locus, with DRB1 most and HLA-C fewest. Immune exposure information available was restricted to CMV serostatus.

The chain combines TRBV5-1 with TRBJ1-2; D is unresolved. What was sequenced was PBMCs. The sequence was collected from a human donor in good health. The CDR3 DNA is TGCGCCAGCAGCGGAGATCAGAAATATGGCTACACCTTC. This codes for CASSGDQKYGYTF.